The 31 T cell receptor beta chains given below trace back to one sample, sequenced in a study of T cell repertoires in cytomegalovirus infection. For these TCRs, the target antigens are not known. TCRdb used MiXCR to reprocess the reads, holding one entry per CDR3 protein. The repertoire holds a few hundred thousand distinct CDR3 sequences, with 25% as singletons. The starting material was cultured PBMCs, obtained from culture after CMV antigen stimulation. Receptors originate from a human donor in good health (CMV status not recorded). Some clones in this sample may be carry-over from other donors' samples.

This clonotype showed up just a few times. Here the CDR3 reads CSARGLAGGNEQFF. CDR3 nucleotides: TGCAGTGCTAGAGGACTAGCGGGAGGTAATGAGCAGTTCTTC. V and J are TRBV20-1 and TRBJ2-1, with 13 bases identical to TRBD2. Germline CDR1 is DFQATT and CDR2 is SNEGSKA (reference sequence). With V trimmed by 1 base and J by 7 bases, 1 base remained unmatched. This CDR3 spans 14 amino acids.

The chain uses TRBV5-6 and TRBJ2-7; weak D call: TRBD2 (6 bases). The CDR3 extends over 14 amino acids. V was shortened by 2 bases and J by 6 bases, with 15 bases between the two germline ends. The germline CDR1 and CDR2 sequences are SGHDT and YYEEEE. The CDR3 loop reads CASSLTGDRLEQYV. In DNA form, the CDR3 reads TGTGCCAGCAGCTTAACGGGAGATAGGCTCGAGCAGTACGTC.

The sample holds a few counts of this clonotype. The J gene is TRBJ1-2, the V gene TRBV7-2; maybe TRBD1 (6 bases). The CDR3 is 15 amino acids. V was cut by 6 bases and J by 4 bases, with 18 bases left in between. Germline CDR1 is SGHTA and CDR2 is FQGNSA. The CDR3 is CASRSRGGLSYGYTF. The CDR3, as DNA: TGTGCCAGCAGGAGCCGCGGGGGGCTAAGCTATGGCTACACCTTC.

The chain couples TRBV24-1 to TRBJ1-2; D is undetermined. CDR1 is KGHDR, CDR2 SFDVKD, per germline. The ends were cut back, 2 bases at V and 7 bases at J, with 16 bases in the middle. This CDR3 is 15 amino acids long. The CDR3 spells CATSDSRLQAIGYTF. The CDR3 coding sequence is TGTGCCACCAGTGATTCCCGGTTGCAGGCCATTGGCTACACCTTC.

J is TRBJ2-7 and V is TRBV4-1; 12 bases map to TRBD2. Per germline, CDR1 MGHRA and CDR2 YSYEKL. The trim removed 2 bases at V and 3 bases at J, leaving 2 bases unmatched. CDR3 length equals 15 residues. The CDR3 nucleotides are TGCGCCAGCAGCCAAACGACTAGCGGGAGCTACGAGCAGTACTTC. Encoded protein: CASSQTTSGSYEQYF.

This chain uses TRBV7-6 with TRBJ2-2; D ambiguous. This CDR3 spans 15 amino acids. V lost 5 bases, J lost 7 bases, and 17 bases lay in between. In germline, CDR1 is SGHVS, CDR2 FNYEAQ. The chain's CDR3 is CASSPLADVGGELFF. The CDR3 coding sequence is TGTGCCAGCAGCCCCCTGGCCGACGTGGGCGGGGAGCTGTTTTTT.

This clonotype was picked up a small number of times. This chain joins TRBV28 and TRBJ2-7, with D perhaps TRBD1 (5 bases). The germline V gene has CDR1 MDHEN and CDR2 SYDVKM. Trimming cost V 4 bases and J 4 bases, with 20 bases left between them. CDR3 length equals 16 residues. CDR3 region: CASSSGELRGWYEQYF. In nucleotides, the CDR3 is TGTGCCAGCAGTTCGGGCGAGCTTAGGGGATGGTACGAGCAGTACTTC.

CDR3 protein: CASSFKRTHPGETQYF. In nucleotides, the CDR3 is TGTGCCAGCAGTTTCAAACGGACCCACCCCGGGGAGACCCAGTACTTC. The chain recombines TRBV12-3 or TRBV12-4 with TRBJ2-5, with unresolved D. V was pared by 3 bases and J by 5 bases, with 19 bases between. This CDR3 is built from 16 residues.

The V gene is TRBV6-1, the J gene TRBJ1-5; D gene unclear. The CDR3 has 15 residues. Deletions cut 0 bases from V and 0 bases from J, with 6 bases between. CDR1 is MNHNS and CDR2 is SASEGT in the germline V gene. In nucleotides, the CDR3 is TGTGCCAGCAGTGAAGCAGGGTATAGCAATCAGCCCCAGCATTTT. Translating gives CASSEAGYSNQPQHF.

This clonotype was counted between two and nine times. V is TRBV6-2 or TRBV6-3 and J is TRBJ2-2; perhaps TRBD2 as D (6 bases). Deletions cut 4 bases from V and 5 bases from J, with 14 bases between. Germline CDR1 reads MNHEY; CDR2 reads SVGEGT. The CDR3 has 15 amino acids. CDR3 protein: CASSSVGLLTGELFF. CDR3 DNA sequence: TGTGCCAGCAGTTCCGTGGGACTTTTGACCGGGGAGCTGTTTTTT.

There are a few counts of this clonotype. This chain uses TRBV7-6 with TRBJ2-1; no reliable D call. Between the trimmed V and J ends, which lost 5 bases and 0 bases, there was a span of 14 bases. Per the germline V gene, CDR1 is SGHVS and CDR2 is FNYEAQ. This CDR3 is 16 amino acids long. The CDR3 region has the DNA TGTGCCAGCAGCCCCAATGCCAAAGACTCCTACAATGAGCAGTTCTTC. Translated, it gives CASSPNAKDSYNEQFF.

The CDR3 sequence: CASSQEGEQFF. The CDR3 coding sequence is TGTGCCAGCAGCCAGGAGGGGGAGCAGTTCTTC. The chain combines TRBV28 with TRBJ2-1, with D tentatively TRBD2 (6 bases). CDR1 and CDR2 from the germline V gene are MDHEN and SYDVKM. The CDR3 length is 11 residues. Trimming left V 6 bases short and J 10 bases short, with 10 bases between.

This clonotype was detected ten times or more. The genes are TRBV7-2 and TRBJ1-6, with D uncertain. The germline CDR1 and CDR2 sequences are SGHTA and FQGNSA. The CDR3 is made up of 16 amino acids. Deletions cut 6 bases from V and 1 base from J, with 13 bases between. CDR3 in DNA: TGTGCCAGCAGATCAACAGTATCTTCCTATAATTCACCCCTCCACTTT. Translated: CASRSTVSSYNSPLHF.

This chain joins TRBV7-2 and TRBJ2-7, with a tentative D call TRBD2 (6 bases). Trimming removed 5 bases at V and 6 bases at J, with 14 bases between. CDR1 and CDR2 from the germline V gene are SGHTA and FQGNSA. The CDR3 totals 13 residues. The CDR3 DNA is TGTGCCAGCAGCCCCGACCGGGAGTCCGAGCAGTACTTC. As protein: CASSPDRESEQYF.

This clonotype was detected a few times. In DNA form, the CDR3 reads TGTGCCAGCAGCTTAGCGATCAACACTGAAGCTTTCTTT. Its translation is CASSLAINTEAFF. The chain uses TRBV11-3 and TRBJ1-1; D is ambiguous. The germline V gene encodes CDR1 SGHNT and CDR2 YENEEA. Between the trimmed V and J ends, which lost 1 base and 2 bases, there was a span of 5 bases. The CDR3 has 13 residues. Variable domain in full (rest from reference TRBV11-3 and TRBJ1-1): EAGVVQSPRYKIIEKKQPVAFWCNPISGHNTLYWYLQNLGQGPELLIRYENEEAVDDSQLPKDRFSAERLKGVDSTLKIQPAELGDSAVYLCASSLAINTEAFFGQGTRLTVV.

This clonotype appeared a few times. The chain has TRBV4-1 and TRBJ1-4, with D perhaps matching TRBD1 (5 bases). Germline loops: CDR1 MGHRA, CDR2 YSYEKL. There are 17 residues in the CDR3. The V and J ends lost 1 base and 2 bases respectively, with 14 bases between them. The CDR3 sequence is CASSQAQGRATNEKLFF. Written as DNA, the CDR3 is TGCGCCAGCAGCCAAGCCCAAGGCAGGGCCACTAATGAAAAACTGTTTTTT.

The chain carries TRBV20-1 and TRBJ2-5, with 7 bases that match TRBD2. Germline V CDR1 and CDR2: DFQATT, SNEGSKA (reference sequence). The CDR3 is made up of 13 amino acids. Trimming removed 3 bases from V and 4 bases from J; junction bases left unmatched: 5. The CDR3: CSASAGVGETQYF. CDR3 bases: TGCAGTGCTAGCGCGGGAGTGGGAGAGACCCAGTACTTC.

In this sample, this clonotype turned up many times. This chain uses TRBV7-2 with TRBJ2-5; no clear D gene. CDR1 SGHTA and CDR2 FQGNSA come from the germline V gene. The ends were cut back, 2 bases at V and 5 bases at J, with 9 bases in the middle. CDR3 size: 13 residues. The CDR3 region has the DNA TGTGCCAGCAGCTTAATAGGATACGAGACCCAGTACTTC. Protein sequence: CASSLIGYETQYF.

This chain links TRBV7-9 with TRBJ2-1; TRBD2 aligns across 7 bases. V shed 1 base, J shed 9 bases, and the junction held 3 bases outside the gene matches. The CDR3 consists of 13 residues. CDR1 is SEHNR and CDR2 is FQNEAQ in the germline V gene (reference sequence). The CDR3 DNA is TGTGCCAGCAGCTTAGGCGCTAGCGGTGAGCAGTTCTTC. Amino acids: CASSLGASGEQFF.

The chain employs TRBV28 and TRBJ1-6; no clear D gene. The CDR3 is made up of 15 amino acids. Per the germline V gene, CDR1 is MDHEN and CDR2 is SYDVKM. The V and J ends lost 1 base and 9 bases respectively, with 13 bases between them. CDR3 protein: CASSLYLMRGSPLHF. CDR3 nucleotide sequence: TGTGCCAGCAGTTTATACCTTATGCGGGGTTCACCCCTCCACTTT.

V and J are TRBV5-4 and TRBJ2-7; D could derive from TRBD1 or TRBD2 (5 bases each). The CDR3 runs to 14 residues. Looked up from germline, CDR1 is SGHNT and CDR2 is YYREEE (reference sequence). Trimming removed 1 base at V and 3 bases at J, with 11 bases between. The CDR3 sequence is CASSLIGDHYEQYV. CDR3 in DNA: TGTGCCAGCAGCTTGATAGGGGACCACTACGAGCAGTACGTC.

This clonotype was found a few times. The chain joins TRBV12-3 or TRBV12-4 to TRBJ2-5, with 8 bases aligning to TRBD2. Trimming removed 3 bases from V and 6 bases from J; junction bases left unmatched: 9. The CDR3 covers 15 residues. The DNA for the CDR3 is TGTGCCAGCAGTTTGGGAGCGGGAGACGGGAAGACCCAGTACTTC. This translates into CASSLGAGDGKTQYF.

This clonotype showed up just a few times. The chain uses TRBV24-1 and TRBJ1-2; D gene unclear. The ends were cut back, 3 bases at V and 1 base at J, with 5 bases in the middle. This CDR3 is built from 13 residues. Germline V CDR1 and CDR2: KGHDR, SFDVKD. CDR3 nucleotide sequence: TGTGCCACCAGTGATGCGAATAACTATGGCTACACCTTC. Translated, it gives CATSDANNYGYTF.

The rearrangement joins TRBV7-2 to TRBJ2-7; weak D call: TRBD2 (5 bases). The length of the CDR3 is 14 residues. V dropped 4 bases and J dropped 2 bases, with 12 bases sitting between them. The germline CDR1 and CDR2 sequences are SGHTA and FQGNSA. The chain's CDR3 is CASSWTGLAYEQYF. DNA of the CDR3: TGTGCCAGCAGCTGGACTGGGTTAGCCTACGAGCAGTACTTC.

The gene calls are TRBV20-1 and TRBJ2-5, with a tentative D call TRBD1 (6 bases). Germline V gives CDR1 DFQATT, CDR2 SNEGSKA (reference sequence). Trimming removed 6 bases from V and 5 bases from J, with 13 bases in between. The CDR3 is 12 amino acids. The CDR3 nucleotides are TGCAGTGCAGTGGCAGGGGTGGAGACCCAGTACTTC. Its protein is CSAVAGVETQYF.

The table lists this clonotype with a few counts. The rearrangement joins TRBV19 to TRBJ2-2; TRBD1 might be the D (6 bases). Germline V gene data show CDR1 as LNHDA and CDR2 as SQIVND (reference sequence). With 6 bases removed from V and 3 bases from J, the gap between germline ends came to 11 bases. The CDR3 has 14 amino acids. Here the CDR3 DNA reads TGTGCCAGTAGCAGGGGCTGGGACACCGGGGAGCTGTTTTTT. This encodes CASSRGWDTGELFF.

The gene calls are TRBV20-1 and TRBJ2-3; TRBD2 matches 13 bases. Germline-derived CDR1 and CDR2 are DFQATT and SNEGSKA (reference sequence). After removal of 7 bases from V and 2 bases from J, the junction contained 6 bases not matched to a gene. This CDR3 has 15 amino acids. The CDR3 DNA sequence: TGCAGTGTGGGGACTAGCGGGAAATCCACAGATACGCAGTATTTT. Translated: CSVGTSGKSTDTQYF.

This clonotype was seen more than once but under ten times. This sequence joins TRBV29-1 and TRBJ1-2; tentative D call: TRBD1 (6 bases). Germline CDR1 reads SQVTM; CDR2 reads ANQGSEA. Trimming removed 7 bases at V and 4 bases at J, with 22 bases between. The CDR3 is 15 amino acids. CDR3 sequence (DNA): TGCAGCGCCCTAGGACAGTCCAACGCTTCCTATGGCTACACCTTC. Its translation is CSALGQSNASYGYTF.

The J gene is TRBJ1-6, the V gene TRBV30; D may be TRBD1 (6 bases). V shed 7 bases and J shed 7 bases, with 14 bases lying between them. Germline assignment: CDR1 GTSNPN and CDR2 SVGIG (reference sequence). There are 13 residues in the CDR3. CDR3 bases: TGTGCCTATAAAACAGGGATGAATTCACCCCTCCACTTT. Translated: CAYKTGMNSPLHF.

V and J are TRBV6-5 and TRBJ2-7; D possibly corresponds to TRBD1 (5 bases). CDR1 MNHEY and CDR2 SVGAGI come from the germline V gene. Trimming left V 7 bases short and J 4 bases short, with 14 bases between. The length of the CDR3 is 13 residues. CDR3 bases: TGTGCCAGCACCAGGGCGGTAGCTTACGAGCAGTACGTC. This sequence encodes CASTRAVAYEQYV.

This clonotype has a count of ten or more. This chain uses TRBV7-9 with TRBJ2-1; 8 bases line up with TRBD2. Germline CDR1 is SEHNR and CDR2 is FQNEAQ (reference sequence). Trimming removed 5 bases from V and 0 bases from J; junction bases left unmatched: 9. This CDR3 is built from 17 residues. This CDR3 reads CASSPRGGGSSYNEQFF. CDR3 DNA: TGTGCCAGCAGCCCCCGGGGGGGGGGAAGCTCCTACAATGAGCAGTTCTTC. The whole variable domain, remainder taken from reference TRBV7-9 and TRBJ2-1, is DTGVSQNPRHKITKRGQNVTFRCDPISEHNRLYWYRQTLGQGPEFLTYFQNEAQLEKSRLLSDRFSAERPKGSFSTLEIQRTEQGDSAMYLCASSPRGGGSSYNEQFFGPGTRLTVL.